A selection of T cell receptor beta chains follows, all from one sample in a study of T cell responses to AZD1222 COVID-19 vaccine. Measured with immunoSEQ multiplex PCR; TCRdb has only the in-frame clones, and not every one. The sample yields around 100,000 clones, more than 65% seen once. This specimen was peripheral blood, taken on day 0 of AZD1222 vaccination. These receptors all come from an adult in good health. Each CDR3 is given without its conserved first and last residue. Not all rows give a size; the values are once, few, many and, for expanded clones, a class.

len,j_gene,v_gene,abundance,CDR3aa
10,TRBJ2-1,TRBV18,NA,ASSPARNEQF
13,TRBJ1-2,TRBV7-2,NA,ASSPSQGFVDGYT
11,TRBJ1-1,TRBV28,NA,ATLVSPITEAF
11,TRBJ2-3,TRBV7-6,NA,ASSFVGGNTQY
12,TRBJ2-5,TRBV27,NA,ASSRGPNQETQY
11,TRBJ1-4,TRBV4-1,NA,ASSQAPSWKLF
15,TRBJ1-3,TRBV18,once,ASSPQSVRSSGNTIY
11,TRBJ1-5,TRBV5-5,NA,ASSLEDPRTQH
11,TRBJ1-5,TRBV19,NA,ASNQDPNQPQH
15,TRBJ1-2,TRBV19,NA,ASRKGTGGELNYGYT
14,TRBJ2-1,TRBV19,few,ASRTASGRPYNEQF
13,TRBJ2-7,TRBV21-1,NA,ASSNSIGGDYEQY
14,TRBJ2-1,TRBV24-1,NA,ATSDWSRSSYNEQF
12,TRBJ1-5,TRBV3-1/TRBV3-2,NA,ASSQRTGDQPQH
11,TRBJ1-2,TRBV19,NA,ASSQSGGGGYT
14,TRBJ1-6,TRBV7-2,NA,ASSLSGGGYNSPLH
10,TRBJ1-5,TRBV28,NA,ASSLYNQPQH
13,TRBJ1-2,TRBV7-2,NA,ASSLDEAGAGGYT
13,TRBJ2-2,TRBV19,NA,ASSIPRGNTGELF
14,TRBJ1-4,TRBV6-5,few,ASSYGGRVTNEKLF
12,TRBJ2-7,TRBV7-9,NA,ASSMRSLAYEQY
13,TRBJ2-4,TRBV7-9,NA,ASSLALSGSSIQY
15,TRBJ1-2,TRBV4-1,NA,ASSQTGTLDRSNGYT